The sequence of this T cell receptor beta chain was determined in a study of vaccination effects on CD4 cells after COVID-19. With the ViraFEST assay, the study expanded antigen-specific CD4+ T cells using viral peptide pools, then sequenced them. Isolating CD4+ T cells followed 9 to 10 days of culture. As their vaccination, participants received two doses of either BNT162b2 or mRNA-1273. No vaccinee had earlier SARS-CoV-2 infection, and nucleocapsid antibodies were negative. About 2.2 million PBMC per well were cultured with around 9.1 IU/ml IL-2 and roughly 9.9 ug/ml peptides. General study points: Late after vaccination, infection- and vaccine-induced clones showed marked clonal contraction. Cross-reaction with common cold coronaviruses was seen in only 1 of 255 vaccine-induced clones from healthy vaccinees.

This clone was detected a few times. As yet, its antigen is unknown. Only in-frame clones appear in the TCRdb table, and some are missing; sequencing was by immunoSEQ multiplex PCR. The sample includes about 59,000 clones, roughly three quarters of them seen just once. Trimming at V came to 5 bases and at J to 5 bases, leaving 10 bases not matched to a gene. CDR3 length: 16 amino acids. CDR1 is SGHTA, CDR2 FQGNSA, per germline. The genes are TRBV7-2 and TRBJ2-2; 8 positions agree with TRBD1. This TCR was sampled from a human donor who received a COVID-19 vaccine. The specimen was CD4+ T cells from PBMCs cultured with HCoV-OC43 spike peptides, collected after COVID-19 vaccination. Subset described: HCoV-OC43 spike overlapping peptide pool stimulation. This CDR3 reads CASSPGGRGHTGELFF. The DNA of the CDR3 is TGTGCCAGCAGCCCAGGGGGCCGGGGACATACCGGGGAGCTGTTTTTT.